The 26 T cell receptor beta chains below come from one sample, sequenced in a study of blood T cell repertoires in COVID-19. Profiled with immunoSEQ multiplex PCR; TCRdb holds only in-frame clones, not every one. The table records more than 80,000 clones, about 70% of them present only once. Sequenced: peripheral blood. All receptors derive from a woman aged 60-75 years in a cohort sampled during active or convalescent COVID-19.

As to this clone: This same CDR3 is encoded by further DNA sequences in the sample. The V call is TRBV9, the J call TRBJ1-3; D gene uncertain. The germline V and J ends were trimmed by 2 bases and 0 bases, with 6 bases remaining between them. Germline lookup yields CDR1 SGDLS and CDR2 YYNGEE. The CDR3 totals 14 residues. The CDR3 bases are TGTGCCAGCAGCGTTACCGGCTCTGGAAACACCATATATTTT. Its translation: CASSVTGSGNTIYF.

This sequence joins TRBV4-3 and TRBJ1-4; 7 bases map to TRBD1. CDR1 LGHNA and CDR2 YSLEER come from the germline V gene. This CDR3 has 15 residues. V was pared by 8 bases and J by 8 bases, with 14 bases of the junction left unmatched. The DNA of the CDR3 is TGCGCCAGCGCGTCCACACCGGGACAGAACGAAAAACTGTTTTTT. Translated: CASASTPGQNEKLFF.

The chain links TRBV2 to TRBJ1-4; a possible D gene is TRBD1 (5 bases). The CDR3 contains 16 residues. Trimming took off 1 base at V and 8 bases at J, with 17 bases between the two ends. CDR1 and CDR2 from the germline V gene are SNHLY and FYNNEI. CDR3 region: CASSEGFSTRGEKLFF. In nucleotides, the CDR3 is TGTGCCAGCAGTGAAGGTTTTTCGACCCGGGGGGAAAAACTGTTTTTT.

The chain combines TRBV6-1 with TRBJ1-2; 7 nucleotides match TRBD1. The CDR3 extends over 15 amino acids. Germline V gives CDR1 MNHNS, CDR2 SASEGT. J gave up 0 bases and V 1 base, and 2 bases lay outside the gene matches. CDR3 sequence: CASSEGRGANYGYTF. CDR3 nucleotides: TGTGCCAGCAGTGAAGGCAGGGGGGCTAACTATGGCTACACCTTC.

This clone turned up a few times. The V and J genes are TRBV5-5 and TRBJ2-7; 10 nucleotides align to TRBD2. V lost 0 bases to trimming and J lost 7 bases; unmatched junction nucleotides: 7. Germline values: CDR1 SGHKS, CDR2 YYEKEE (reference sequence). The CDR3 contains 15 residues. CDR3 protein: CASSLVLAGVREQYF. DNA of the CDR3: TGTGCCAGCAGCTTGGTGCTAGCGGGGGTCCGGGAGCAGTACTTC.

CDR3 sequence reads: CASSLDGSGPDISSTDTQYF. For the CDR3, the DNA is TGCGCCAGCAGCTTGGATGGGTCCGGACCGGACATATCTAGCACAGATACGCAGTATTTT. V usage is TRBV5-1 and J usage is TRBJ2-3; the D gene is possibly TRBD1 (5 bases). The ends were cut back, 0 bases at V and 0 bases at J, with 23 bases in the middle. CDR3 length equals 20 residues. From germline, CDR1 is SGHRS and CDR2 YFSETQ.

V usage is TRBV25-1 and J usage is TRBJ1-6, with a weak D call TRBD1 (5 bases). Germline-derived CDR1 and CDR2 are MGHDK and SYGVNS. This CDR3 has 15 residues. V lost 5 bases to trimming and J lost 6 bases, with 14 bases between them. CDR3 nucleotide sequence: TGTGCCAGCAGTTCTTGGGGGGAGGTTAATTCACCCCTCCACTTT. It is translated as CASSSWGEVNSPLHF.

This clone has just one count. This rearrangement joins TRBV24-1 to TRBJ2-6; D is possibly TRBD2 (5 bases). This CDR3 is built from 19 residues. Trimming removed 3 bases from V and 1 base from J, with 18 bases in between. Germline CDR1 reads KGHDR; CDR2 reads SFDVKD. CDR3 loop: CATSDPMGVVGSGANVLTF. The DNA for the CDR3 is TGTGCCACCAGTGATCCCATGGGAGTGGTCGGGTCTGGGGCCAACGTCCTGACTTTC.

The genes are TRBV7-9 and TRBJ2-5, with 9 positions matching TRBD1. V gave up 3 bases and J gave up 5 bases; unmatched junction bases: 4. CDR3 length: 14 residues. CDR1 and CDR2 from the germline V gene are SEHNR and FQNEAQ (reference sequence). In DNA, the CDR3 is TGTGCCAGCAGCTTTACAGGGGGCTCGGAGACCCAGTACTTC. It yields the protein CASSFTGGSETQYF.

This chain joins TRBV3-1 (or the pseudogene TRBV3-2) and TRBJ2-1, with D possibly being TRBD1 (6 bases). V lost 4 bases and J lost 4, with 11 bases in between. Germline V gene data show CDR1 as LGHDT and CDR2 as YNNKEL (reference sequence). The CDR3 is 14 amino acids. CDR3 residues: CASSLGGCYNEQFF. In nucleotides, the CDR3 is TGTGCCAGCAGCCTAGGGGGATGTTACAATGAGCAGTTCTTC.

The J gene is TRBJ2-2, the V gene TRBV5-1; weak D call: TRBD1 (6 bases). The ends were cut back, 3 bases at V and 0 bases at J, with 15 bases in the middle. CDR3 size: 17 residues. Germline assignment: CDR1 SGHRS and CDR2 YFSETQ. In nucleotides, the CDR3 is TGCGCCAGCAGCTATAGGACCGGGACACCGAACACCGGGGAGCTGTTTTTT. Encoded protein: CASSYRTGTPNTGELFF.

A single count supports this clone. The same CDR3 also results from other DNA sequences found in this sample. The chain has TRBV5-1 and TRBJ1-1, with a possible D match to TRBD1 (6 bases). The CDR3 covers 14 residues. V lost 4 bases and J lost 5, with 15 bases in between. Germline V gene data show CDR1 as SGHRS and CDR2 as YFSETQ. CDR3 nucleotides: TGCGCCAGCAGCACTATCAGGGGAAGTACTGAAGCTTTCTTT. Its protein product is CASSTIRGSTEAFF.

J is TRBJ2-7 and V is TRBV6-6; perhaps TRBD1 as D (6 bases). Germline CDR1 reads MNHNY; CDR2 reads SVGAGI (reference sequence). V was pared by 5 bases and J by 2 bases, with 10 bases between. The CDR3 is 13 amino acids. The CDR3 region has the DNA TGTGCCAGCAGTACGCACAGGGCCTACGAGCAGTACTTC. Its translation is CASSTHRAYEQYF.

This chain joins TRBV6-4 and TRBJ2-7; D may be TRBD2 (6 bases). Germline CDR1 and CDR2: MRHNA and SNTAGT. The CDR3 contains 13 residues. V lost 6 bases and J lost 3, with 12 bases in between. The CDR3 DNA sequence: TGTGCCAGCAGCAGGGACTTAGGCTACGAGCAGTACTTC. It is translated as CASSRDLGYEQYF.

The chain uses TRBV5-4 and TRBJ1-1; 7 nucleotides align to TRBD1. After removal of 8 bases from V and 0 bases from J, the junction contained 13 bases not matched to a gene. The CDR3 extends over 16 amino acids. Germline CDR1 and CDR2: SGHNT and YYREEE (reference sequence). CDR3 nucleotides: TGTGCCAGTCTGACCCTAGACAGGGAAATGAACACTGAAGCTTTCTTT. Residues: CASLTLDREMNTEAFF. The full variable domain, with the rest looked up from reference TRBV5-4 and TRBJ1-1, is ETGVTQSPTHLIKTRGQQVTLRCSSQSGHNTVSWYQQALGQGPQFIFQYYREEENGRGNFPPRFSGLQFPNYSSELNVNALELDDSALYLCASLTLDREMNTEAFFGQGTRLTVV.

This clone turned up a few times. DNA of the CDR3: TGTGCGAAGCAGGGACACCAGGGCTGGGTTGGCGAGCAGTACTTC. Translated: CAKQGHQGWVGEQYF. The rearrangement links TRBV14 to TRBJ2-7, with D possibly TRBD1 on 6 matching bases. CDR1 and CDR2 (germline): SGHDN, FVKESK. The CDR3 is 15 amino acids.

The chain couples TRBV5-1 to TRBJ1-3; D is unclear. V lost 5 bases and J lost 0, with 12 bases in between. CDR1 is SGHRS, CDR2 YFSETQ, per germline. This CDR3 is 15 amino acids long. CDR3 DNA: TGCGCCAGCAGTCCTCTGTTCCCCTCTGGAAACACCATATATTTT. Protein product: CASSPLFPSGNTIYF. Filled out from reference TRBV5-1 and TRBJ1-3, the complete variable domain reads KAGVTQTPRYLIKTRGQQVTLSCSPISGHRSVSWYQQTPGQGLQFLFEYFSETQRNKGNFPGRFSGRQFSNSRSEMNVSTLELGDSALYLCASSPLFPSGNTIYFGEGSWLTVV.

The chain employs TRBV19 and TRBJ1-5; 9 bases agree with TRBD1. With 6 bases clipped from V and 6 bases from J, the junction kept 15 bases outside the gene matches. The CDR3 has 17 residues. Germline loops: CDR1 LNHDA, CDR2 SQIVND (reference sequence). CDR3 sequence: CASRKQSITGGSQPQHF. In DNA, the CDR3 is TGTGCCAGTAGGAAACAATCGATAACAGGGGGCAGTCAGCCCCAGCATTTT.

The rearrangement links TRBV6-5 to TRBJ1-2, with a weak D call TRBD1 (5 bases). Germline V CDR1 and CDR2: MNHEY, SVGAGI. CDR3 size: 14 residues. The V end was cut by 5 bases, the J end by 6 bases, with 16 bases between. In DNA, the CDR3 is TGTGCCAGCAGTCTCCGGCGAGGGACTGATGGCTACACCTTC. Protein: CASSLRRGTDGYTF.

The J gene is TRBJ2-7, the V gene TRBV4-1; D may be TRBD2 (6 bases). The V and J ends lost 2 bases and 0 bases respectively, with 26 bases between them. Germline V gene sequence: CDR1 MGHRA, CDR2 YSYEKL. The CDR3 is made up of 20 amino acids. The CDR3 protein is CASSQNTLRVLAPSSYEQYF. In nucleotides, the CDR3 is TGCGCCAGCAGCCAAAACACCCTAAGGGTACTAGCTCCAAGCTCCTACGAGCAGTACTTC.

The CDR3 sequence is CASSDRRSPTGEQYF. For the CDR3, the DNA is TGTGCCAGTAGTGACCGAAGATCCCCGACAGGCGAGCAGTACTTC. The V call is TRBV19, the J call TRBJ2-7; possibly TRBD1 for D (6 bases). Germline loops: CDR1 LNHDA, CDR2 SQIVND (reference sequence). CDR3 length: 15 residues. The V gene lost 5 bases and the J gene lost 6 bases, with 20 bases spanning the gap.

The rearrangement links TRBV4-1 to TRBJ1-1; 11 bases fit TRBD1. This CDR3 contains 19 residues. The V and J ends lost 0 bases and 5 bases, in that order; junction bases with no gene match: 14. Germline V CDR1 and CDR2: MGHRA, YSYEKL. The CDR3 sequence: CASSQDRGPGQGGKTEAFF. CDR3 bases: TGCGCCAGCAGCCAAGATCGCGGCCCGGGACAGGGGGGAAAAACTGAAGCTTTCTTT.

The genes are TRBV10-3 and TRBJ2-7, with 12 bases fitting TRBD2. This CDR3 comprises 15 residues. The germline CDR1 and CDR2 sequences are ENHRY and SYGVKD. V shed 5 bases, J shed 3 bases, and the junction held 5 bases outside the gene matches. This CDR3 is CAISSSGGGVYEQYF. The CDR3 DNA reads TGTGCCATCAGTTCTAGCGGGGGGGGAGTCTACGAGCAGTACTTC.

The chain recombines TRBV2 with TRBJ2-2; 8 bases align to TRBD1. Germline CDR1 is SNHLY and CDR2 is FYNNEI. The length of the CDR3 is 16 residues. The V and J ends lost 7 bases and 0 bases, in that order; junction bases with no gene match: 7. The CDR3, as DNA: TGTGCCAGCAACGGACAGGGCGGCGCGAACACCGGGGAGCTGTTTTTT. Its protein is CASNGQGGANTGELFF.

The CDR3 reads CASSLASGLVSGELFF. The DNA of the CDR3 is TGCGCCAGCAGCTTGGCGTCAGGACTAGTCTCCGGGGAGCTGTTTTTT. The chain is built from TRBV5-1 and TRBJ2-2; 7 bases line up with TRBD2. J was trimmed by 6 bases and V by 0 bases; bases with no gene match: 8. This CDR3 has 16 amino acids. Germline CDR1 reads SGHRS; CDR2 reads YFSETQ.

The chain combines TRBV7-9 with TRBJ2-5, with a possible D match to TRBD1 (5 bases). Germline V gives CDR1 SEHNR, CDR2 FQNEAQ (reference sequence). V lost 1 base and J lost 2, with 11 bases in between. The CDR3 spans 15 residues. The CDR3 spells CASSLVAGQQETQYF. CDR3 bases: TGTGCCAGCAGCTTAGTGGCAGGACAACAAGAGACCCAGTACTTC.